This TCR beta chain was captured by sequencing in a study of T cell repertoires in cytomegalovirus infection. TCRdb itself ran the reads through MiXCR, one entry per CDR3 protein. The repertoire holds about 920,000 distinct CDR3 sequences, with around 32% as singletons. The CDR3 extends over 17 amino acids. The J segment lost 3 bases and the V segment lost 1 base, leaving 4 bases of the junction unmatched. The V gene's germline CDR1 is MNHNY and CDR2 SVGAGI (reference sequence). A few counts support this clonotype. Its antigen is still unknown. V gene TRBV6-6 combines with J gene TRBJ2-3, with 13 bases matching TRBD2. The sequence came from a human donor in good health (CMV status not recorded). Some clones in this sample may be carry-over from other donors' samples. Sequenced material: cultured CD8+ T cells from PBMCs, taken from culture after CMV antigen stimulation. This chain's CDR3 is CASSYLATSGGTDTQYF. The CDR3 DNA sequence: TGTGCCAGCAGTTACTTAGCGACTAGCGGGGGGACAGATACGCAGTATTTT.